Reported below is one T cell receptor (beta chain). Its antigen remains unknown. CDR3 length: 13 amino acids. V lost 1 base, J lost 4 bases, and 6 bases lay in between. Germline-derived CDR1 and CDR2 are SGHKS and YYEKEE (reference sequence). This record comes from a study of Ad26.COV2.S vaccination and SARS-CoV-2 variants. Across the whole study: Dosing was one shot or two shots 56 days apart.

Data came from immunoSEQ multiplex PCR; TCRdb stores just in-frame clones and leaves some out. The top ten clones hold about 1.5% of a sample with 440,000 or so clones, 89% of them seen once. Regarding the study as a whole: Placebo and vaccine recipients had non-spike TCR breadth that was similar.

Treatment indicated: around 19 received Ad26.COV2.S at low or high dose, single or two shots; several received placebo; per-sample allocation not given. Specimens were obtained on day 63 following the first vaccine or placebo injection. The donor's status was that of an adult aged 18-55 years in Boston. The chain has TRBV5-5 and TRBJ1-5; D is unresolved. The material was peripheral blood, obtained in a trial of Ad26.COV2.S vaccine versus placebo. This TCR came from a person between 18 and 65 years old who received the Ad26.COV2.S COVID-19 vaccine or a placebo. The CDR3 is CASSLRLNQPQHF. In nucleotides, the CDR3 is TGTGCCAGCAGCTTGCGGCTGAATCAGCCCCAGCATTTT.